The following is a TCR beta chain sequence with its context. Its target antigen remains unknown. The input lacks base qualities; no much larger clone sits a single base away. Donors formed part of the validation cohort, which comprised fewer than 150 subjects and was distinct from the first cohort of some 700 subjects. The method was the immunoSEQ multiplex PCR assay. The authors' pipeline ran thus. A statistical classification framework was built to diagnose cytomegalovirus status from the catalog of TCR beta chain sequences. The table was pulled from immuneACCESS by TCRdb, which kept in-frame rearrangements only. Such tables lose some clones; where checked, under half of the loss comes from unresolved V genes, and the rest has no known cause. V and J calls and clone size are copied from that table; D and trimming were computed from the DNA. The sample table shows approximately 260,000 clones, and around 85% are seen once. The biggest ten clones account for 1% to 1.5% of the sample.

This record belongs to a study of cytomegalovirus exposure and HLA in healthy donors (TCRdb year 2017). In the study overall: The 500 to 700 repertoires of the first cohort and the 110 or so validation repertoires were produced on the same platform, according to a later analysis. The study was designed to test whether signatures of past pathogen exposure could be identified by cataloging public T cell receptors. In addition to the first cohort of around 670 subjects, a separate validation cohort of around 110 different subjects was used. The study combined high-throughput TCR immunosequencing, statistical association of individual TCRs with disease status, and machine learning to predict cytomegalovirus infection status. Points the paper makes about the study in general: A few of the identified cytomegalovirus-associated TCR beta chains were confirmed in vitro to be specific for cytomegalovirus antigens. In a later analysis, TCRs clustered in the first cohort were found to also tend to co-occur in the 130 or so validation repertoires, with 85% to 95% of cluster scores above 0. The authors suggested that the approach could potentially be extended to other disease states and immunological phenotypes. All 120 or so repertoires were used to score co-occurrence in the validation cohort in a later analysis, because that analysis had no HLA typing for the cohort. The classifier was reported to diagnose cytomegalovirus status with high specificity and sensitivity in both the original and validation cohorts. Most TCR sequences were seen in very few donors, while some public TCRs were found in many individuals. The study gave a list of over 150 TCR beta chains associated with cytomegalovirus.

Clipping removes 6 bases from V and 7 bases from J, with 3 as the unmatched junction base count. The germline V gene gives CDR1 as SNHLY and CDR2 as FYNNEI. The CDR3 starts with the cysteine, ends with the phenylalanine, and has 12 residues. The read is trimmed to its CDR3 DNA, 36 bases read in frame from base 1. This receptor was obtained from a woman aged 25 to 45 in good health and CMV-seropositive. The sample consisted of PBMCs. The chain is made from TRBV2 and TRBJ2-1; 7 bases in the middle match TRBD2. The CDR3 sequence is CASRLAANEQFF. The DNA sequence is TGTGCCAGCAGGCTAGCGGCTAATGAGCAGTTCTTC.